These 32 T cell receptor beta chains originate from one sample sequenced in a study of shared clonotypes between healthy human individuals. Produced via immunoSEQ multiplex PCR; TCRdb's table is partial and in-frame only. The repertoire holds 900,000 to 1,200,000 clones, with roughly 74% as singletons. What was sequenced was memory CD4+ T cells from PBMCs. As to subset: CD45RA-negative fraction. The receptors shown here come from a man aged 18 to 29 in good health. Some clones in this sample may be carry-over from other donors' samples.

Remarks on this clone: This may come from a read error, since a much larger clone is one base off. The identical CDR3 is also encoded by other nucleotide sequences in the sample. The chain has TRBV7-9 and TRBJ2-1; D is unclear. Germline CDR1 and CDR2: SEHNR and FQNEAQ (reference sequence). Trimming removed 2 bases at V and 6 bases at J, with 2 bases between. The CDR3 totals 11 residues. As DNA, the CDR3 is TGTGCCAGCAGCTTACTCAATGAGCAGTTCTTC. Residues: CASSLLNEQFF.

The gene calls are TRBV7-2 and TRBJ1-2; maybe TRBD1 (5 bases). The V end lost 3 bases, the J end lost 7 bases, and 18 bases lay between the germline ends. The V gene's germline CDR1 is SGHTA and CDR2 FQGNSA. The CDR3 totals 15 residues. Here the CDR3 reads CASSFTRDAGSGYTF. The CDR3 nucleotides are TGTGCCAGCAGCTTTACCAGGGACGCAGGATCTGGCTACACCTTC.

The chain couples TRBV11-2 to TRBJ1-3, with D tentatively TRBD1 (6 bases). Looked up from germline, CDR1 is SGHAT and CDR2 is FQNNGV. Trimming left V 1 base short and J 8 bases short, with 15 bases between. This CDR3 has 15 amino acids. For the CDR3, the DNA is TGTGCCAGCAGCTTAGTTACAGGGTATTTGGACACCATATATTTT. It codes for CASSLVTGYLDTIYF.

The V gene is TRBV27, the J gene TRBJ2-5, with 10 positions matching TRBD2. CDR1 and CDR2 from the germline V gene are MNHEY and SMNVEV (reference sequence). CDR3 length: 16 residues. V gave up 0 bases and J gave up 2 bases; unmatched junction bases: 3. DNA of the CDR3: TGTGCCAGCAGTTTATCCCTAGCGGGAGCTCAAGAGACCCAGTACTTC. Translated, it gives CASSLSLAGAQETQYF.

This clone was detected only a few times. Other DNA sequences from this sample encode an identical CDR3 as well. The CDR3 reads CASSLDLNTEAFF. In DNA, the CDR3 is TGTGCCAGCTCATTGGATCTGAACACTGAAGCTTTCTTT. The V gene is TRBV18, the J gene TRBJ1-1, with unresolved D. Trimming took 5 bases from V and 0 from J, leaving 7 bases between them. The CDR3 extends over 13 amino acids. The germline V gene has CDR1 KGHSH and CDR2 LQKENI.

The chain is built from TRBV5-1 and TRBJ1-1, with 9 bases matching TRBD1. Germline V gene sequence: CDR1 SGHRS, CDR2 YFSETQ. V was pared by 2 bases and J by 5 bases, with 7 bases of the junction left unmatched. CDR3 length: 15 amino acids. The chain's CDR3 is CASSLQGARGTEAFF. As DNA, the CDR3 is TGCGCCAGCAGCTTACAGGGGGCACGAGGGACTGAAGCTTTCTTT.

The V call is TRBV7-2, the J call TRBJ1-4; TRBD1 is a possible D gene (5 bases). The CDR3 length is 14 residues. V was shortened by 5 bases and J by 3 bases, with 10 bases between the two germline ends. Germline V gene sequence: CDR1 SGHTA, CDR2 FQGNSA. CDR3: CASSPGGANEKLFF. CDR3 sequence (DNA): TGTGCCAGCAGCCCGGGGGGGGCTAATGAAAAACTGTTTTTT.

This clone was counted only a few times. The V and J genes are TRBV28 and TRBJ1-2; the D gene is possibly TRBD1 (5 bases). The V and J ends lost 3 bases and 2 bases respectively, with 19 bases between them. This CDR3 is built from 17 residues. From germline, CDR1 is MDHEN and CDR2 SYDVKM. Here the CDR3 DNA reads TGTGCCAGCAGTTTTGGGGGACTCTCCCCCAGCAACTATGGCTACACCTTC. It translates to CASSFGGLSPSNYGYTF.

Note on this clone: A single base is all that separates this from a far larger clone, so a read error is likely. Other DNA sequences in the same sample also yield this CDR3. The J gene is TRBJ2-7, the V gene TRBV6-5; D possibly corresponds to TRBD1 (8 bases). The CDR3 is 15 amino acids. The germline V and J ends were trimmed by 0 bases and 4 bases, with 13 bases remaining between them. Looked up from germline, CDR1 is MNHEY and CDR2 is SVGAGI. The CDR3 sequence is CASSYSPQGGYEQYF. CDR3 in DNA: TGTGCCAGCAGTTACTCGCCACAGGGGGGGTACGAGCAGTACTTC.

This clone was picked up one time. This chain joins TRBV10-2 and TRBJ2-3, with D perhaps TRBD1 or TRBD2 (7 bases each). Germline V lookup: CDR1 WSHSY, CDR2 SAAADI. V was cut by 6 bases and J by 1 base, with 17 bases left in between. The CDR3 totals 16 residues. CDR3 protein: CASSPRGGLRTDTQYF. The CDR3, as DNA: TGCGCCAGCAGCCCCAGGGGGGGGCTTCGCACAGATACGCAGTATTTT.

This chain joins TRBV28 and TRBJ1-2, with 10 bases fitting TRBD1. The J segment lost 8 bases and the V segment lost 8 bases, leaving 5 bases of the junction unmatched. Per the germline V gene, CDR1 is MDHEN and CDR2 is SYDVKM. This CDR3 has 12 amino acids. CDR3 DNA sequence: TGTGCCAGCGAAGACAGGGGGCTCGGCTACACCTTC. It specifies CASEDRGLGYTF.

The V gene is TRBV9, the J gene TRBJ2-3; D call uncertain. This CDR3 is 16 amino acids long. V shed 0 bases and J shed 0 bases, with 11 bases lying between them. Looked up from germline, CDR1 is SGDLS and CDR2 is YYNGEE. The CDR3 DNA sequence: TGTGCCAGCAGCGTAGTTGGCAGGTCTAGCACAGATACGCAGTATTTT. Residues: CASSVVGRSSTDTQYF. Full variable domain (missing parts from reference TRBV9 and TRBJ2-3): DSGVTQTPKHLITATGQRVTLRCSPRSGDLSVYWYQQSLDQGLQFLIQYYNGEERAKGNILERFSAQQFPDLHSELNLSSLELGDSALYFCASSVVGRSSTDTQYFGPGTRLTVL.

This sequence joins TRBV10-3 and TRBJ2-7, with TRBD2 matching 12 bases. The germline V gene encodes CDR1 ENHRY and CDR2 SYGVKD. The CDR3 is 15 residues long. The J segment lost 6 bases and the V segment lost 8 bases, leaving 11 bases of the junction unmatched. The CDR3 nucleotides read TGTGCCATCGGTAGACTAGCGGGAGCCTCAGCCGAGCAGTACTTC. Its translation: CAIGRLAGASAEQYF.

The chain links TRBV7-9 to TRBJ2-2, with 7 positions matching TRBD2. V lost 5 bases to trimming and J lost 6 bases; unmatched junction nucleotides: 6. CDR1 SEHNR and CDR2 FQNEAQ come from the germline V gene (reference sequence). This CDR3 comprises 14 residues. The DNA of the CDR3 is TGTGCCAGCAGCCCTAGGCGGGGGTCCGGGGAGCTGTTTTTT. Encoded protein: CASSPRRGSGELFF.

The sample holds a few counts of this clone. J is TRBJ1-3 and V is TRBV19, with TRBD1 identical over 7 bases. V was pared by 10 bases and J by 0 bases, with 6 bases of the junction left unmatched. The CDR3 covers 14 residues. From germline, CDR1 is LNHDA and CDR2 SQIVND (reference sequence). The CDR3 region is CATETGSSGNTIYF. CDR3 nucleotide sequence: TGTGCCACCGAGACAGGGAGCTCTGGAAACACCATATATTTT. Together with reference TRBV19 and TRBJ1-3, the CDR3 gives the full variable domain: DGGITQSPKYLFRKEGQNVTLSCEQNLNHDAMYWYRQDPGQGLRLIYYSQIVNDFQKGDIAEGYSVSREKKESFPLTVTSAQKNPTAFYLCATETGSSGNTIYFGEGSWLTVV.

J is TRBJ1-2 and V is TRBV6-5; no reliable D call. The CDR3 covers 15 residues. Germline CDR1 and CDR2: MNHEY and SVGAGI. Trimming left V 4 bases short and J 8 bases short, with 20 bases between. The CDR3 spells CASSSPGRSLGGYTF. CDR3 sequence (DNA): TGTGCCAGCAGTTCCCCCGGCAGGTCCCTCGGGGGCTACACCTTC.

This sequence joins TRBV7-2 and TRBJ2-5; D may correspond to TRBD1 or TRBD2 (6 bases each). This CDR3 spans 15 amino acids. CDR1 and CDR2 (germline): SGHTA, FQGNSA. V dropped 5 bases and J dropped 5 bases, with 18 bases sitting between them. This chain's CDR3 is CASSNNRVRGETQYF. In DNA form, the CDR3 reads TGTGCCAGCAGCAACAACAGGGTCCGGGGGGAGACCCAGTACTTC.

The chain combines TRBV30 with TRBJ2-1; unclear D gene. This CDR3 comprises 20 residues. V was pared by 0 bases and J by 1 base, with 25 bases between. Germline-derived CDR1 and CDR2 are GTSNPN and SVGIG (reference sequence). The CDR3 here is CAWSVGFGRITARSYNEQFF. CDR3 nucleotides: TGTGCCTGGAGTGTAGGATTCGGTAGAATCACCGCGAGGTCCTACAATGAGCAGTTCTTC.

The count of this clone is one. V and J are TRBV5-1 and TRBJ1-1, with unresolved D. Germline V lookup: CDR1 SGHRS, CDR2 YFSETQ. V was clipped by 3 bases and J by 0 bases, with 12 bases between them. CDR3 size: 15 residues. The CDR3 DNA sequence: TGCGCCAGCAGCTCAACACAGATCATGAACACTGAAGCTTTCTTT. Translating it yields CASSSTQIMNTEAFF.

The chain joins TRBV10-3 to TRBJ2-3; 16 positions match TRBD2. V shed 7 bases and J 6 bases; nucleotides not matched to a gene: 4. The germline V gene encodes CDR1 ENHRY and CDR2 SYGVKD. This CDR3 has 15 amino acids. CDR3 residues: CAITGLAGGMDTQYF. CDR3 nucleotides: TGTGCCATCACGGGACTAGCGGGGGGGATGGATACGCAGTATTTT.

The chain carries TRBV4-1 and TRBJ2-7; TRBD2 matches at 7 bases. The CDR3 is 15 residues long. Germline V gene lookup returns CDR1 MGHRA and CDR2 YSYEKL. Germline trimming cut 4 bases from V and 0 bases from J; bases unmatched to any gene: 6. The CDR3 is CASSPREKTSYEQYF. The CDR3 coding sequence is TGCGCCAGCAGCCCGCGGGAGAAGACCTCCTACGAGCAGTACTTC.

V is TRBV6-5 and J is TRBJ2-2; 13 positions agree with TRBD2. With V trimmed by 4 bases and J by 8 bases, 4 bases remained unmatched. The CDR3 runs to 15 residues. Germline CDR1 MNHEY, CDR2 SVGAGI. CDR3 coding DNA: TGTGCCAGCAGTTCCGGACTAGCGGGAGCTGGGGAGCTGTTTTTT. Amino acid sequence: CASSSGLAGAGELFF.

The chain employs TRBV5-1 and TRBJ2-3; TRBD2 aligns across 7 bases. The CDR3 totals 15 residues. The V segment lost 0 bases and the J segment 8 bases; nucleotides outside the gene matches: 9. Looked up from germline, CDR1 is SGHRS and CDR2 is YFSETQ. The CDR3 DNA reads as TGCGCCAGCAGCTTGGAGGGCGGGAGAGGCGGTACGCAGTATTTT. Its translation: CASSLEGGRGGTQYF.

This chain uses TRBV28 with TRBJ2-7; TRBD2 agrees at 12 bases. Germline V gene sequence: CDR1 MDHEN, CDR2 SYDVKM. This CDR3 has 15 amino acids. Trimming at V came to 5 bases and at J to 2 bases, leaving 4 bases not matched to a gene. CDR3 nucleotides: TGTGCCAGCAGTCCTAGCGGGAGGGGTCCCTACGAGCAGTACTTC. Protein sequence: CASSPSGRGPYEQYF.

The V gene is TRBV5-6, the J gene TRBJ2-1; D is possibly TRBD1 (6 bases). The V and J ends lost 0 bases and 7 bases respectively, with 14 bases between them. The CDR3 loop spans 15 amino acids. Per germline, CDR1 SGHDT and CDR2 YYEEEE. CDR3 sequence (DNA): TGTGCCAGCAGCTTGGAGTGGGGGCAATGGAATGAGCAGTTCTTC. Protein sequence: CASSLEWGQWNEQFF.

V and J are TRBV28 and TRBJ2-7; D possibly corresponds to TRBD2 (6 bases). Germline CDR1 MDHEN, CDR2 SYDVKM. V lost 8 bases and J lost 4, with 12 bases in between. The CDR3 has 12 amino acids. This CDR3 is CASRAGTYEQYF. The CDR3 DNA is TGTGCCAGCCGGGCAGGGACTTACGAGCAGTACTTC.

The V gene is TRBV19, the J gene TRBJ2-2, with D perhaps TRBD1 (6 bases). Germline V gene sequence: CDR1 LNHDA, CDR2 SQIVND (reference sequence). V was clipped by 6 bases and J by 3 bases, with 14 bases between them. The CDR3 contains 15 residues. The CDR3 here is CASRGLDSYTGELFF. CDR3 coding DNA: TGTGCCAGTAGGGGTCTGGACAGTTACACCGGGGAGCTGTTTTTT.

This clone was seen only once. V is TRBV28 and J is TRBJ2-4; a possible D gene is TRBD1 (6 bases). The CDR3 has 16 amino acids. In germline, CDR1 is MDHEN, CDR2 SYDVKM. V gave up 4 bases and J gave up 7 bases, with 20 bases separating them. CDR3 sequence reads: CASSSPQGRQINIQYF. In nucleotides, the CDR3 is TGTGCCAGCAGTTCCCCCCAGGGGCGGCAGATCAACATTCAGTACTTC.

The chain recombines TRBV6-5 with TRBJ2-1; tentative D call: TRBD2 (5 bases). Trimming took off 5 bases at V and 10 bases at J, with 12 bases between the two ends. Germline V lookup: CDR1 MNHEY, CDR2 SVGAGI. CDR3 length: 12 residues. The CDR3 loop reads CASSLGPGEQFF. The DNA for the CDR3 is TGTGCCAGCAGTCTAGGTCCGGGGGAGCAGTTCTTC.

As concerns this clone: The same CDR3 arises from other DNA sequences in this sample as well. For the CDR3, the DNA is TGTGCCAGCAGCCTATCCACAGATACGCAGTATTTT. This gives the protein CASSLSTDTQYF. The chain uses TRBV4-2 and TRBJ2-3, with D uncertain. Trimming shortened V by 4 bases and J by 2 bases, and 4 bases separated the two germline ends. Per germline, CDR1 LGHNA and CDR2 YNFKEQ. The CDR3 length is 12 residues.

V gene TRBV28 combines with J gene TRBJ2-1; possibly TRBD2 for D (6 bases). The V end was cut by 5 bases, the J end by 2 bases, with 13 bases between. CDR3 length: 15 amino acids. Germline assignment: CDR1 MDHEN and CDR2 SYDVKM. In DNA, the CDR3 is TGTGCCAGCAGTGACCGGGGACTCACCTACAATGAGCAGTTCTTC. This gives the protein CASSDRGLTYNEQFF.

The chain employs TRBV19 and TRBJ1-1; TRBD1 aligns across 9 bases. The germline gives CDR1 LNHDA, CDR2 SQIVND (reference sequence). The V gene end was trimmed by 7 bases and the J gene end by 5 bases; junction bases not matched to a gene: 5. The CDR3 has 13 amino acids. The CDR3 here is CASKGQGRTEAFF. CDR3 bases: TGTGCCAGTAAGGGACAGGGACGGACTGAAGCTTTCTTT.